The 18 T cell receptor beta chains below come from one sample, sequenced in a study of Tregs in tolerant kidney transplant recipients. Profiling relied on immunoSEQ multiplex PCR, and the TCRdb table lists in-frame clones only, not all of them. Of about 73,000 clones listed, less than 95% are singletons. The sequences come from Tregs from blood, collected before the transplant. The source is a human donor who received a combined kidney and bone marrow transplant.

The chain couples TRBV27 to TRBJ2-3; D possibly corresponds to TRBD1 (6 bases). V lost 4 bases, J lost 4 bases, and 9 bases lay in between. Germline assignment: CDR1 MNHEY and CDR2 SMNVEV (reference sequence). The CDR3 sequence is 13 residues long. CDR3 bases: TGTGCCAGCAGTTCAGGGGTTCCAGATACGCAGTATTTT. Translation: CASSSGVPDTQYF.

This clone was seen once. This rearrangement joins TRBV5-1 to TRBJ2-3, with 10 bases lining up with TRBD2. Germline lookup yields CDR1 SGHRS and CDR2 YFSETQ. The CDR3 extends over 17 amino acids. The V segment lost 0 bases and the J segment 6 bases; nucleotides outside the gene matches: 10. CDR3 residues: CASSLAGAGGPRDTQYF. The CDR3 DNA is TGCGCCAGCAGCTTGGCTGGAGCGGGAGGGCCTCGGGATACGCAGTATTTT.

V gene TRBV6-6 combines with J gene TRBJ1-1; D gene unclear. V was trimmed by 5 bases and J by 0 bases, leaving 13 bases between them. Per the germline V gene, CDR1 is MNHNY and CDR2 is SVGAGI (reference sequence). The CDR3 consists of 15 residues. CDR3: CASSTRIGMNTEAFF. CDR3 DNA: TGTGCCAGCAGTACGCGGATAGGAATGAACACTGAAGCTTTCTTT.

This clone was detected a few times. The genes are TRBV4-1 and TRBJ2-7; tentative D call: TRBD2 (5 bases). CDR3 length: 14 amino acids. Trimming cost V 5 bases and J 5 bases, with 16 bases left between them. Germline V gives CDR1 MGHRA, CDR2 YSYEKL. CDR3 amino acids: CASSYRGSTDEQYF. CDR3 sequence (DNA): TGCGCCAGCAGCTACCGGGGTTCGACGGACGAGCAGTACTTC.

V and J are TRBV4-1 and TRBJ2-1; the match to TRBD2 covers 14 bases. The junction had 5 bases not matched to a gene; V was cut back by 4 bases and J by 0 bases. The CDR3 runs to 18 residues. Looked up from germline, CDR1 is MGHRA and CDR2 is YSYEKL. As DNA, the CDR3 is TGCGCCAGCAGCCGGGGACTAGCGGGAGTTAGCTCCTACAATGAGCAGTTCTTC. Protein sequence: CASSRGLAGVSSYNEQFF.

This clone appeared a few times. The chain has TRBV5-1 and TRBJ2-5; D gene ambiguous. The V gene's germline CDR1 is SGHRS and CDR2 YFSETQ. Trimming shortened V by 0 bases and J by 3 bases, and 0 bases separated the two germline ends. This CDR3 has 11 amino acids. The CDR3 loop is CASSLEETQYF. Here the CDR3 DNA reads TGCGCCAGCAGCTTGGAAGAGACCCAGTACTTC. Full variable domain (outside the CDR3, taken from reference TRBV5-1 and TRBJ2-5): KAGVTQTPRYLIKTRGQQVTLSCSPISGHRSVSWYQQTPGQGLQFLFEYFSETQRNKGNFPGRFSGRQFSNSRSEMNVSTLELGDSALYLCASSLEETQYFGPGTRLLVL.

The V gene is TRBV5-4, the J gene TRBJ2-5, with 8 bases lining up with TRBD2. Trimming removed 5 bases from V and 1 base from J; junction bases left unmatched: 7. CDR1 and CDR2 (germline): SGHNT, YYREEE (reference sequence). CDR3 length: 15 amino acids. The CDR3 DNA reads as TGTGCCAGCAGGCCATTCGGGACTAGCCAAGAGACCCAGTACTTC. It codes for CASRPFGTSQETQYF.

The chain couples TRBV28 to TRBJ2-3; 9 bases agree with TRBD2. The V segment lost 5 bases and the J segment 0 bases; nucleotides outside the gene matches: 6. Looked up from germline, CDR1 is MDHEN and CDR2 is SYDVKM. The CDR3 extends over 16 amino acids. The CDR3, as DNA: TGTGCCAGCAGTCCATCTAGCGGGGCTAGCACAGATACGCAGTATTTT. Translated, it gives CASSPSSGASTDTQYF.

The chain recombines TRBV2 with TRBJ2-6, with TRBD2 as a possible D gene (5 bases). CDR1 is SNHLY, CDR2 FYNNEI, per germline. V lost 2 bases and J lost 4, with 9 bases in between. This CDR3 is built from 15 residues. The DNA for the CDR3 is TGTGCCAGCAGTGAATCGAGGGCCGGGGCCAACGTCCTGACTTTC. This gives the protein CASSESRAGANVLTF.

The chain has TRBV9 and TRBJ2-2, with no clear D. The CDR3 covers 15 residues. The ends were cut back, 0 bases at V and 0 bases at J, with 6 bases in the middle. CDR1 is SGDLS and CDR2 is YYNGEE in the germline V gene. The CDR3 DNA reads as TGTGCCAGCAGCGTAGGTTTCTCGAACACCGGGGAGCTGTTTTTT. Residues: CASSVGFSNTGELFF.

The chain couples TRBV6-5 to TRBJ1-4, with a possible D match to TRBD1 (6 bases). Germline assignment: CDR1 MNHEY and CDR2 SVGAGI. Trimming removed 10 bases at V and 7 bases at J, with 16 bases between. The CDR3 is 13 residues long. The CDR3 reads CATRPGAREKLFF. The CDR3 region has the DNA TGTGCCACTCGACCGGGGGCACGTGAAAAACTGTTTTTT.

The rearrangement joins TRBV15 to TRBJ2-7, with 7 positions matching TRBD1. V was clipped by 9 bases and J by 4 bases; unmatched bases: 12. Germline V gives CDR1 LNHNV, CDR2 YYDKDF (reference sequence). The CDR3 contains 14 residues. The CDR3 loop reads CATITRGQPYEQYF. The CDR3 DNA reads as TGTGCCACGATAACCAGGGGACAGCCTTACGAGCAGTACTTC.

The chain has TRBV6-5 and TRBJ1-2, with D possibly matching TRBD1 (6 bases). Germline loops: CDR1 MNHEY, CDR2 SVGAGI. V lost 0 bases and J 0 bases, leaving 8 bases between the germline ends. CDR3 length equals 15 residues. The CDR3 coding sequence is TGTGCCAGCAGTTACTCAGGGGGAGCTAACTATGGCTACACCTTC. Its protein product is CASSYSGGANYGYTF.

The chain couples TRBV5-4 to TRBJ2-7, with TRBD2 matching 8 bases. Per the germline V gene, CDR1 is SGHNT and CDR2 is YYREEE (reference sequence). With 4 bases clipped from V and 7 bases from J, the junction kept 10 bases outside the gene matches. The length of the CDR3 is 14 residues. CDR3 sequence (DNA): TGTGCCAGCAGCACCCCGGGGGGGTCGGAAGAGCAGTACTTC. Its protein is CASSTPGGSEEQYF. The variable domain in full, with the rest retrieved from reference TRBV5-4 and TRBJ2-7, is ETGVTQSPTHLIKTRGQQVTLRCSSQSGHNTVSWYQQALGQGPQFIFQYYREEENGRGNFPPRFSGLQFPNYSSELNVNALELDDSALYLCASSTPGGSEEQYFGPGTRLTVT.

This sequence joins TRBV6-6 and TRBJ2-5, with D perhaps assigned TRBD1 or TRBD2 (5 bases each). The J call may be faulty, since TRBJ2-7 better matches the DNA end. This CDR3 contains 16 residues. Germline-derived CDR1 and CDR2 are MNHNY and SVGAGI (reference sequence). The CDR3 spells CASSSEYDGATYEQYF. The DNA of the CDR3 is TGTGCCAGCAGTTCCGAATACGACGGGGCAACCTACGAGCAGTACTTC.

V and J are TRBV27 and TRBJ2-3; D gene ambiguous. CDR1 is MNHEY and CDR2 is SMNVEV in the germline V gene (reference sequence). Trimming cost V 2 bases and J 3 bases, with 9 bases left between them. CDR3 size: 14 residues. The CDR3 nucleotides read TGTGCCAGCAGTTTACCCTCTTCAACAGATACGCAGTATTTT. This gives the protein CASSLPSSTDTQYF.

The chain couples TRBV6-6 to TRBJ1-5, with TRBD1 as a possible D gene (6 bases). The CDR3 contains 16 residues. V lost 0 bases, J lost 2 bases, and 11 bases lay in between. Germline lookup yields CDR1 MNHNY and CDR2 SVGAGI (reference sequence). CDR3 amino acids: CASSYSTGGGNQPQHF. Here the CDR3 DNA reads TGTGCCAGCAGTTACTCGACAGGAGGAGGCAATCAGCCCCAGCATTTT.

V and J are TRBV28 and TRBJ1-2; 8 nucleotides match TRBD1. The V gene's germline CDR1 is MDHEN and CDR2 SYDVKM. Unmatched junction bases numbered 8, after V lost 3 bases and J lost 2 bases. The CDR3 runs 16 residues. CDR3 coding DNA: TGTGCCAGCAGTTTGGTGCCAGGGGGCAGGAACTATGGCTACACCTTC. Protein product: CASSLVPGGRNYGYTF.